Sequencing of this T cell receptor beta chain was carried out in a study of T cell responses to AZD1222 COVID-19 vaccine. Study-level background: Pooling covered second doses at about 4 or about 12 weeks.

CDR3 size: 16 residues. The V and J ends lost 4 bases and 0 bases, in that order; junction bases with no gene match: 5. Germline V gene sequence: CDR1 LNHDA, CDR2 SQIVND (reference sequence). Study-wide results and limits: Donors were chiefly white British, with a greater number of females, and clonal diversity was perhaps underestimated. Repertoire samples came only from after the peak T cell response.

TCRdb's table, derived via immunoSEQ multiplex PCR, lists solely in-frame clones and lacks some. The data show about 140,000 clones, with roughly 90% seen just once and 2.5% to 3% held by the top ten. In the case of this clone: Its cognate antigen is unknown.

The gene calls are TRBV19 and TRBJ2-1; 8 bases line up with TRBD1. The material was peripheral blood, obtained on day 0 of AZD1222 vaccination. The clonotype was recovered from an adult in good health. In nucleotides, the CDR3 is TGTGCCAGTAGTACCGGGACAGGCTTCTCCTACAATGAGCAGTTCTTC. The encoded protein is CASSTGTGFSYNEQFF. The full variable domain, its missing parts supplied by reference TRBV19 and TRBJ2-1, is DGGITQSPKYLFRKEGQNVTLSCEQNLNHDAMYWYRQDPGQGLRLIYYSQIVNDFQKGDIAEGYSVSREKKESFPLTVTSAQKNPTAFYLCASSTGTGFSYNEQFFGPGTRLTVL.